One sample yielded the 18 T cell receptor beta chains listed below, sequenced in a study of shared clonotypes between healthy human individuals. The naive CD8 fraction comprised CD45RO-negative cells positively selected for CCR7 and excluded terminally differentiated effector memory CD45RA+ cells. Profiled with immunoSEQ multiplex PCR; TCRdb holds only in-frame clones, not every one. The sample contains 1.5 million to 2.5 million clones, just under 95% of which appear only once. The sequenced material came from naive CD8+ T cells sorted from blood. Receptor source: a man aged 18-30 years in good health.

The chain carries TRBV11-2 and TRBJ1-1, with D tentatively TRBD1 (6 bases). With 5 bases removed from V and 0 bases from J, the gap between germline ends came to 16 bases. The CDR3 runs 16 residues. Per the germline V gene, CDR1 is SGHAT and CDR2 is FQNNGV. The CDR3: CASSPPRGTLNTEAFF. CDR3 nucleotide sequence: TGTGCCAGCAGCCCACCAAGGGGGACATTGAACACTGAAGCTTTCTTT.

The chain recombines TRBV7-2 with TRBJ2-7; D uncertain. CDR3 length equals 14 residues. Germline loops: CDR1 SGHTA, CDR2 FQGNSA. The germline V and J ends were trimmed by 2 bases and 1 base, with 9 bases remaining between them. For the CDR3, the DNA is TGTGCCAGCAGCTTACGTATCCAATCCTACGAGCAGTACTTC. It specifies CASSLRIQSYEQYF.

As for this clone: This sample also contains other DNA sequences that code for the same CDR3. CDR3 sequence reads: CASSYGNEQFF. The CDR3 bases are TGTGCCAGCAGTTACGGCAACGAGCAGTTCTTC. The chain carries TRBV6-5 and TRBJ2-1; D remains ambiguous. Germline V gene data show CDR1 as MNHEY and CDR2 as SVGAGI. The CDR3 loop spans 11 amino acids. V was pared by 2 bases and J by 10 bases, with 6 bases between.

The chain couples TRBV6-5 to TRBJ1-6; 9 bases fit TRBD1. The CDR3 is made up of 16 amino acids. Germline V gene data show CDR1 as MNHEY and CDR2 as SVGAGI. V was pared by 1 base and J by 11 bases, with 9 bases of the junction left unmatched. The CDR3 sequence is CASSYLSWTGDAPLHF. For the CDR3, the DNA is TGTGCCAGCAGTTACTTAAGTTGGACAGGGGACGCACCCCTCCACTTT.

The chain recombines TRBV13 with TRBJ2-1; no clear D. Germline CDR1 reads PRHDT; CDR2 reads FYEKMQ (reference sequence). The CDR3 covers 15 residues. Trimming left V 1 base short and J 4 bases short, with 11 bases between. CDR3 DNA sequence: TGTGCCAGCAGCTTAGCCGGAATTGCGTACAATGAGCAGTTCTTC. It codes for CASSLAGIAYNEQFF.

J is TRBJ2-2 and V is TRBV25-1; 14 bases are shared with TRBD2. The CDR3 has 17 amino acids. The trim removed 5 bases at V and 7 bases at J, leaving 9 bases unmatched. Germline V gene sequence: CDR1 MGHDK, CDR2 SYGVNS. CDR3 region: CASSTQGTSGRSGELFF. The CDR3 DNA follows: TGTGCCAGCAGTACACAGGGGACTAGCGGGAGAAGCGGGGAGCTGTTTTTT.

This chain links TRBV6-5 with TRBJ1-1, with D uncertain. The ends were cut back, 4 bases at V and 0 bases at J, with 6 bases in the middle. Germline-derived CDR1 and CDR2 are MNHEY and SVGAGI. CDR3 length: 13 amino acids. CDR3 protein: CASSLSMNTEAFF. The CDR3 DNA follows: TGTGCCAGCAGTTTGAGTATGAACACTGAAGCTTTCTTT.

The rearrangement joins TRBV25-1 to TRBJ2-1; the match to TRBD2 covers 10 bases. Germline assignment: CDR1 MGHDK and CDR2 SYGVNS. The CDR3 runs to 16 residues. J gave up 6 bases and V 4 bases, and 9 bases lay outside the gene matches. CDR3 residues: CASSGKTSGPSNEQFF. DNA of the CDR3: TGTGCCAGCAGTGGTAAGACTAGCGGGCCCTCCAATGAGCAGTTCTTC.

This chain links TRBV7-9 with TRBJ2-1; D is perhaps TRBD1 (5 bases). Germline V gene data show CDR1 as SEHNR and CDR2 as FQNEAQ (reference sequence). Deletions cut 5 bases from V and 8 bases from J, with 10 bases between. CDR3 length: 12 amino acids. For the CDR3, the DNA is TGTGCCAGCAGCCCAGGGATTGATGAGCAGTTCTTC. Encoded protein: CASSPGIDEQFF.

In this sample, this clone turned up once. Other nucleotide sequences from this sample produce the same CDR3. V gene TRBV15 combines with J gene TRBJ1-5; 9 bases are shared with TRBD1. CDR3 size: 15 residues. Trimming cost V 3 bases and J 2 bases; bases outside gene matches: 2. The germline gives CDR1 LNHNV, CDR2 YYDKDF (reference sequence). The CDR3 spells CATSSRTGGNQPQHF. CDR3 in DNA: TGTGCCACCAGCAGTAGGACAGGGGGCAATCAGCCCCAGCATTTT.

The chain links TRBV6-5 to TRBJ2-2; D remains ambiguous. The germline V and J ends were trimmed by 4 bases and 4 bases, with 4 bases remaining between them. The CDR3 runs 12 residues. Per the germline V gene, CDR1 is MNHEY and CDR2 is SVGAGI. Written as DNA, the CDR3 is TGTGCCAGCAGTTTCCCCACCGGGGAGCTGTTTTTT. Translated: CASSFPTGELFF.

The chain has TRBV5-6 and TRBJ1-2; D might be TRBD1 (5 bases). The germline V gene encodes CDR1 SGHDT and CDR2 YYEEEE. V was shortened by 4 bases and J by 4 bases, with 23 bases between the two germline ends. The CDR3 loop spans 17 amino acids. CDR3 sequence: CASSGTIDGLTIYGYTF. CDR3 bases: TGTGCCAGCAGCGGGACGATAGATGGGTTGACTATCTATGGCTACACCTTC.

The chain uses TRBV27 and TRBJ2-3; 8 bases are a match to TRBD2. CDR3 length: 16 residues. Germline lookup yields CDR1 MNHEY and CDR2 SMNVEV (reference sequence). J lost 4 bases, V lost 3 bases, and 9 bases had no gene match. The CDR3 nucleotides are TGTGCCAGCAGTTTTGCTTACGGGGGGGCCGCAGATACGCAGTATTTT. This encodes CASSFAYGGAADTQYF.

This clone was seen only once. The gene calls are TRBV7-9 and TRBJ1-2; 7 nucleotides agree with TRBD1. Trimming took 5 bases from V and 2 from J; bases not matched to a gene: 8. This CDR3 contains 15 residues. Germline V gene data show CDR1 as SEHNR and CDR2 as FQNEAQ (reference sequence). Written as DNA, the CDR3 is TGTGCCAGCAGCGTCGCACAGGGGCGGAACTATGGCTACACCTTC. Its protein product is CASSVAQGRNYGYTF.

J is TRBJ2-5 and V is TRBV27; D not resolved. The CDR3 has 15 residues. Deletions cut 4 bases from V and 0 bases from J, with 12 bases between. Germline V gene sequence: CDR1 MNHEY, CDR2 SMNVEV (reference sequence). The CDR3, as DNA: TGTGCCAGCAGTTCCCTATCTGGCAACCAAGAGACCCAGTACTTC. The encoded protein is CASSSLSGNQETQYF.

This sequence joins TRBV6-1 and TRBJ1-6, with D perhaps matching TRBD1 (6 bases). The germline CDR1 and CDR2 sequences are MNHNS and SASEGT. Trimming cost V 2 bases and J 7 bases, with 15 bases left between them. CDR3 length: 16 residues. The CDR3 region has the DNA TGTGCCAGCAGTGAAATTCGGGAACAGGGAAATTCACCCCTCCACTTT. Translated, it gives CASSEIREQGNSPLHF.

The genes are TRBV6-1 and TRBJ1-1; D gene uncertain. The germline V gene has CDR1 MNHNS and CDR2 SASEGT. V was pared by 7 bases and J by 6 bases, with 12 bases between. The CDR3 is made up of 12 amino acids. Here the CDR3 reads CASKKEGAEAFF. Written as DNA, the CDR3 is TGTGCCAGCAAGAAAGAAGGTGCTGAAGCTTTCTTT.

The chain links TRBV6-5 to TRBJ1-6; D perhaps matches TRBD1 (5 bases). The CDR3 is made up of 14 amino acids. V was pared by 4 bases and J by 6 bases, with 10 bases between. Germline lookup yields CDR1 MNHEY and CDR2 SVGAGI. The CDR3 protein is CASSWRQTNSPLHF. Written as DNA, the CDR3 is TGTGCCAGCAGTTGGCGACAGACTAATTCACCCCTCCACTTT.